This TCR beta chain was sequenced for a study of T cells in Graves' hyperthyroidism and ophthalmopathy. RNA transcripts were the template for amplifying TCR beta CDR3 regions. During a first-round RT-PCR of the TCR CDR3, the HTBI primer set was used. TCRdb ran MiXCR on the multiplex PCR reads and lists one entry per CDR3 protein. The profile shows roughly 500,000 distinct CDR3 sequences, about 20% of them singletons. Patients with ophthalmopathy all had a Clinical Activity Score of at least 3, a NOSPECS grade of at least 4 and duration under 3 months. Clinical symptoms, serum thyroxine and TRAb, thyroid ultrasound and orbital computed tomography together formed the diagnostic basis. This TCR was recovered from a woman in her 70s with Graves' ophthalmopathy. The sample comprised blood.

CDR3 nucleotides: TGTGCCAGTAGCCCAGGACTAGTTGGTTACAATGAGCAGTTCTTC. It specifies CASSPGLVGYNEQFF. The chain is built from TRBV19 and TRBJ2-1; 7 positions agree with TRBD2. The junction had 9 bases not matched to a gene; V was cut back by 6 bases and J by 4 bases. The CDR3 is 15 residues long. Germline-derived CDR1 and CDR2 are LNHDA and SQIVND (reference sequence).